One T cell receptor beta chain is described in this entry. The record originates from a study of identical twins. There are 14 residues in the CDR3. Germline V gene data show CDR1 as SGHTA and CDR2 as FQGNSA. V shed 7 bases, J shed 3 bases, and the junction held 6 bases outside the gene matches. TCRdb called the 5' RACE reads again in MiXCR, with one record for every CDR3 protein. The repertoire holds fewer than 350,000 distinct CDR3 sequences, with 6.5% to 9.5% as singletons. The data also belong to a second study, concerning yellow fever vaccine responses in identical twins.

Material: memory (CD45RO+) T cells sorted from blood. The rearrangement links TRBV7-2 to TRBJ2-1, with TRBD2 matching 7 bases. The clonotype comes from a woman in her late teens or twenties in good health. The CDR3 DNA sequence: TGTGCCAGCACAACTAGCGTTTACTACAATGAGCAGTTCTTC. Translated, it gives CASTTSVYYNEQFF.